This entry describes one TCR beta chain. Its antigen is not known. Sequencing was performed with immunoSEQ multiplex PCR; in TCRdb, only in-frame clones are kept and a portion is missing. The sample shows roughly 680,000 clones, 89% of them seen only once. The CDR3 is 12 amino acids. Germline CDR1 is SGHDT and CDR2 is YYEEEE. V lost 0 bases to trimming and J lost 7 bases, with 7 bases between them. The sample is drawn from a study of Ad26.COV2.S vaccination and SARS-CoV-2 variants. Study details: Intramuscularly, Ad26.COV2.S was given either once or twice, 56 days apart.

Study-wide results and caveats: Vaccinees reportedly had broad spike-specific CD8+ and CD4+ T cell responses. Vaccine recipients surpassed placebo recipients in spike-specific TCR breadth.

This sample's treatment: some 20 received Ad26.COV2.S at low or high dose, single or two shots; 5 received placebo; per-sample allocation not given. Samples analyzed were those drawn on day 63 after the first vaccine or placebo injection. It was Wuhan-strain SARS-CoV-2 spike that the Ad26 vaccine vector expressed. The gene calls are TRBV5-6 and TRBJ1-1; no clear D. The source material was peripheral blood, sampled in a trial of Ad26.COV2.S vaccine versus placebo. This receptor was taken from a person between 18 and 60 years old who received the Ad26.COV2.S COVID-19 vaccine or a placebo. This CDR3 reads CASSLGESEAFF. CDR3 nucleotide sequence: TGTGCCAGCAGCTTGGGAGAGAGTGAAGCTTTCTTT.